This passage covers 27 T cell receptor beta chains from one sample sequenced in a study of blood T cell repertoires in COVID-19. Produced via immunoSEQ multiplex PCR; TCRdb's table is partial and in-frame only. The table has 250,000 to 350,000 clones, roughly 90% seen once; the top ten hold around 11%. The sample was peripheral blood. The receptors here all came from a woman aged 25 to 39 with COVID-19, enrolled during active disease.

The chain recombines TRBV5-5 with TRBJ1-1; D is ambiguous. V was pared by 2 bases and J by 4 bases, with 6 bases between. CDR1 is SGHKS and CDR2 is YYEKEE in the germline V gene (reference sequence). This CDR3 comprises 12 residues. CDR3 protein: CASSLAATEAFF. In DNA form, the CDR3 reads TGTGCCAGCAGCTTAGCGGCCACTGAAGCTTTCTTT. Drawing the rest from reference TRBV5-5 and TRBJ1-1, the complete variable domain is DAGVTQSPTHLIKTRGQQVTLRCSPISGHKSVSWYQQVLGQGPQFIFQYYEKEERGRGNFPDRFSARQFPNYSSELNVNALLLGDSALYLCASSLAATEAFFGQGTRLTVV.

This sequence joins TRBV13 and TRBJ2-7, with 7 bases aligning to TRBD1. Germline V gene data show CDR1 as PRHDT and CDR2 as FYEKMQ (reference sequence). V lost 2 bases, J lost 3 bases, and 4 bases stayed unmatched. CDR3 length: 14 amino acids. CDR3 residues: CASSLRAGGYEQYF. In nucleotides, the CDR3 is TGTGCCAGCAGCTTAAGGGCAGGGGGCTACGAGCAGTACTTC.

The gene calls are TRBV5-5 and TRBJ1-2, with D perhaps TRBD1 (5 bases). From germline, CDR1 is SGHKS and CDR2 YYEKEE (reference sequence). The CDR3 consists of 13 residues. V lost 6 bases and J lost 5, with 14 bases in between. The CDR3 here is CASTLTAGYGYTF. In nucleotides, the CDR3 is TGTGCCAGCACCCTCACAGCAGGGTATGGCTACACCTTC. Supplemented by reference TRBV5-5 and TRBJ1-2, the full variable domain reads DAGVTQSPTHLIKTRGQQVTLRCSPISGHKSVSWYQQVLGQGPQFIFQYYEKEERGRGNFPDRFSARQFPNYSSELNVNALLLGDSALYLCASTLTAGYGYTFGSGTRLTVV.

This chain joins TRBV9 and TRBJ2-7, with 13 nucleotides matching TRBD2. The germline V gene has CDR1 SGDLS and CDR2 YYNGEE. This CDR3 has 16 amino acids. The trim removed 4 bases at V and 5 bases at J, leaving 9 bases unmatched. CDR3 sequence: CASSQLAGGPRDEQYF. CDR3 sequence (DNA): TGTGCCAGCAGCCAACTAGCGGGAGGGCCTCGAGACGAGCAGTACTTC.

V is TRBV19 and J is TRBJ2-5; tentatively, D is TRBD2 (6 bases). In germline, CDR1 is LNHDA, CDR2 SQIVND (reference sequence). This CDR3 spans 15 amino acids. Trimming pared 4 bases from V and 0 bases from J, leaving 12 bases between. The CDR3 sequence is CASSKAGLHQETQYF. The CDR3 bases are TGTGCCAGTAGTAAGGCGGGATTACACCAAGAGACCCAGTACTTC.

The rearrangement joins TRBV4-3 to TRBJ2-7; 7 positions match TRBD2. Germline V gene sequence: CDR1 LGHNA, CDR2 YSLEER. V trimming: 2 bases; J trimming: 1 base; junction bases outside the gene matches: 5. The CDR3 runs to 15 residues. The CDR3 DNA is TGCGCCAGCAGCCAACTCGTAGCGGGTTCCTACGAGCAGTACTTC. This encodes CASSQLVAGSYEQYF.

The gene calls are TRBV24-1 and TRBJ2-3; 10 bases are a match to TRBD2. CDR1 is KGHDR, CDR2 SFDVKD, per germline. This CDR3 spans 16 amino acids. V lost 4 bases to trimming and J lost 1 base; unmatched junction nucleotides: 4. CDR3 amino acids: CATSDRLAGGTDTQYF. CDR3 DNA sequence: TGTGCCACCAGTGACAGACTAGCGGGTGGCACAGATACGCAGTATTTT.

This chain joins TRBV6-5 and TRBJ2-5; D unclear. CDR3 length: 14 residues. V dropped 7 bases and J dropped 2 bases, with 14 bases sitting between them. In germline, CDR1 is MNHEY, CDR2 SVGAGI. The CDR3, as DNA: TGTGCCAGCACGAGAGCAAGCGCGCAAGAGACCCAGTACTTC. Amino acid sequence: CASTRASAQETQYF.

The CDR3: CASSLTRTGGGYTF. The CDR3 DNA follows: TGTGCCAGCAGCTTAACGAGGACAGGGGGTGGCTACACCTTC. J is TRBJ1-2 and V is TRBV7-9, with TRBD1 identical over 10 bases. Germline V gene lookup returns CDR1 SEHNR and CDR2 FQNEAQ (reference sequence). There are 14 residues in the CDR3. The ends lost 2 bases at V and 7 bases at J; junction bases unmatched: 4.

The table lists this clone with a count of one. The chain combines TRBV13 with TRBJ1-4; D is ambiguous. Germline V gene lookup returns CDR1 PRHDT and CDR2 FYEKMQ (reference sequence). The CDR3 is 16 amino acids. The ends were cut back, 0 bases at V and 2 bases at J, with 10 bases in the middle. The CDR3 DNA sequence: TGTGCCAGCAGCTTAGGCCAGGCTGGGACTAATGAAAAACTGTTTTTT. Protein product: CASSLGQAGTNEKLFF.

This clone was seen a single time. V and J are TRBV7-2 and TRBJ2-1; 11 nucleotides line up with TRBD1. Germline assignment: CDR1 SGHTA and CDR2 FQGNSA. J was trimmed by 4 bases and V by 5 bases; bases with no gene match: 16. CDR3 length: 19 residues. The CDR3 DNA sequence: TGTGCCAGCAGCCTGAGGACAGGGGGCTGGGGAGGGACTTACAATGAGCAGTTCTTC. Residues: CASSLRTGGWGGTYNEQFF.

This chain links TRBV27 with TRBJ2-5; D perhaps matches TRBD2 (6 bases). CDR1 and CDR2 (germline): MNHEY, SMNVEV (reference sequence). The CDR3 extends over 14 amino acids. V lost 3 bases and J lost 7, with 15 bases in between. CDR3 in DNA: TGTGCCAGCAGTTTGGGCGGGGCCCCTTGGACCCAGTACTTC. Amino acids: CASSLGGAPWTQYF.

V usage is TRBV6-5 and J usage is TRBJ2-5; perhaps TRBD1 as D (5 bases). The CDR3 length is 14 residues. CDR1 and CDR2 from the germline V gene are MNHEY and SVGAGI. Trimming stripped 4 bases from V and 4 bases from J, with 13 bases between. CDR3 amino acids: CASSSGQGRETQYF. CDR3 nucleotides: TGTGCCAGCAGTTCCGGGCAGGGTCGAGAGACCCAGTACTTC.

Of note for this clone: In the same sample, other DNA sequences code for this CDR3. As DNA, the CDR3 is TGCGCCAGCAGCTTGCGCCAGGGAAATTCACCCCTCCACTTT. Its protein is CASSLRQGNSPLHF. The chain employs TRBV5-1 and TRBJ1-6; D perhaps matches TRBD1 (5 bases). Germline-derived CDR1 and CDR2 are SGHRS and YFSETQ. Between the trimmed V and J ends, which lost 1 base and 7 bases, there was a span of 9 bases. The CDR3 is 14 residues long.

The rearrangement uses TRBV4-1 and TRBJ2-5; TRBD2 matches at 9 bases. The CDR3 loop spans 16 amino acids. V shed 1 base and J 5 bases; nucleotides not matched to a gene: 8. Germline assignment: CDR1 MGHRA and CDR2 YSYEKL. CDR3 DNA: TGCGCCAGCAGCCAAGGAAGACTAGCGGTTATTGAGACCCAGTACTTC. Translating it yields CASSQGRLAVIETQYF.

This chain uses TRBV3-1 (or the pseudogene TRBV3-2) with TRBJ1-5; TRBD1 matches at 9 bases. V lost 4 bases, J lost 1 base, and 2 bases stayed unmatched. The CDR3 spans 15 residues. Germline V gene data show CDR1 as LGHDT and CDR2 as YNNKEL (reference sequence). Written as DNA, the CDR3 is TGTGCCAGCAGCCCCACAGGGGGCAGCAATCAGCCCCAGCATTTT. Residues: CASSPTGGSNQPQHF.

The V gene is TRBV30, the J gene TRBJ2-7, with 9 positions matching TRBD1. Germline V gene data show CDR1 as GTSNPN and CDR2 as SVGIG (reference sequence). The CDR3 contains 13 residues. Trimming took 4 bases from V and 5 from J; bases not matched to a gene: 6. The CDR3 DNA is TGTGCCTGGACGGAGCGGGACAGGGACGAGCAGTACTTC. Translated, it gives CAWTERDRDEQYF.

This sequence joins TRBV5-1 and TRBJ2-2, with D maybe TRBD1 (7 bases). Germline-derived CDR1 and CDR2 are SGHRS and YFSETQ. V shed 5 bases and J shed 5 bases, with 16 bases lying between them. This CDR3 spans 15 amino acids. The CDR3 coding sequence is TGCGCCAGCAGTCCGGCAGCAGGGGGGACCGGGGAGCTGTTTTTT. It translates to CASSPAAGGTGELFF. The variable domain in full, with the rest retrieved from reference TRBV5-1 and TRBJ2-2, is KAGVTQTPRYLIKTRGQQVTLSCSPISGHRSVSWYQQTPGQGLQFLFEYFSETQRNKGNFPGRFSGRQFSNSRSEMNVSTLELGDSALYLCASSPAAGGTGELFFGEGSRLTVL.

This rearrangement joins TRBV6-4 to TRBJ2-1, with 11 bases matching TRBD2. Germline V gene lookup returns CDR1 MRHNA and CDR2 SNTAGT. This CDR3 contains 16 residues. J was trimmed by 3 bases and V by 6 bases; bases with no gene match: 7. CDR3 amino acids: CASSETGTSGYNEQFF. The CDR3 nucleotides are TGTGCCAGCAGCGAAACCGGGACTAGCGGCTACAATGAGCAGTTCTTC.

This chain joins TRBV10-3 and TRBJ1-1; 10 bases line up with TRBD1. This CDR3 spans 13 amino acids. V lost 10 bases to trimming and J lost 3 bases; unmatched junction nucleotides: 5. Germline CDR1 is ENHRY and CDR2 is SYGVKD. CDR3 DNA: TGTGCCACCGACAGGGGGCTTTACACTGAAGCTTTCTTT. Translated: CATDRGLYTEAFF.

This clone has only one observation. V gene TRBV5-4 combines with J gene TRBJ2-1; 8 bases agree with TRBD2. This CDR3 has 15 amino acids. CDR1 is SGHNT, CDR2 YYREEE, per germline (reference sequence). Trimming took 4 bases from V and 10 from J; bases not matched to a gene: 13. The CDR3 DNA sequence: TGTGCCAGCAGCCGGAGCGGGAGCGGGATTTGGGAGCAGTTCTTC. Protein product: CASSRSGSGIWEQFF.

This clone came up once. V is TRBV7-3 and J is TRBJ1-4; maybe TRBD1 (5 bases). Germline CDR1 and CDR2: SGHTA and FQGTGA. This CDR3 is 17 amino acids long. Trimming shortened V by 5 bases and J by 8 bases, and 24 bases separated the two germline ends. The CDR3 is CASSQVGQGGLNEKLFF. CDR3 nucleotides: TGTGCCAGCAGCCAAGTGGGCCAGGGAGGTTTGAACGAAAAACTGTTTTTT.

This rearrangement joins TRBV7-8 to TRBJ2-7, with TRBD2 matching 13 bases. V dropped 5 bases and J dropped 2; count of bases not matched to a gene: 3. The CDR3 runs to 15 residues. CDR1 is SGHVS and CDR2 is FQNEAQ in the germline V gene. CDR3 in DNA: TGTGCCAGCAGCCTTGGGACTAGCGGGACCTACGAGCAGTACTTC. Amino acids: CASSLGTSGTYEQYF.

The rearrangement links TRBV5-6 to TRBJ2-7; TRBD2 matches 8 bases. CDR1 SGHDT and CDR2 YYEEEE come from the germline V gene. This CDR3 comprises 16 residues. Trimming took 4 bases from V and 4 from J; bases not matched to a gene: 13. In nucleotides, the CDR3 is TGTGCCAGCAGCACCCGAAGCGGGAGATGGGTGTACGAGCAGTACTTC. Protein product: CASSTRSGRWVYEQYF.

CDR3: CAWSVGLATDEQFF. CDR3 coding DNA: TGTGCCTGGAGTGTTGGACTAGCGACCGATGAGCAGTTCTTC. This chain connects TRBV30 to TRBJ2-1; 9 positions agree with TRBD2. V lost 0 bases, J lost 8 bases, and 5 bases stayed unmatched. The length of the CDR3 is 14 residues. CDR1 is GTSNPN, CDR2 SVGIG, per germline (reference sequence).

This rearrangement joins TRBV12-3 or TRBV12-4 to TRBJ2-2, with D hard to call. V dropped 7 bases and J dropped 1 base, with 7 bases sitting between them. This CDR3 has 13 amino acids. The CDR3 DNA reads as TGTGCCAGCACCCCGGGGAACACCGGGGAGCTGTTTTTT. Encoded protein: CASTPGNTGELFF.

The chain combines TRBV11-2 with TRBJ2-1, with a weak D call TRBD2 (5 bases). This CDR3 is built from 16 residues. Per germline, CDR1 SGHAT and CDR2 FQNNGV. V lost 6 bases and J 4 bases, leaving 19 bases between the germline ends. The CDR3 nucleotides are TGTGCCAGCAGGGGAATCGCCAGCGGACTTTACAATGAGCAGTTCTTC. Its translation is CASRGIASGLYNEQFF.